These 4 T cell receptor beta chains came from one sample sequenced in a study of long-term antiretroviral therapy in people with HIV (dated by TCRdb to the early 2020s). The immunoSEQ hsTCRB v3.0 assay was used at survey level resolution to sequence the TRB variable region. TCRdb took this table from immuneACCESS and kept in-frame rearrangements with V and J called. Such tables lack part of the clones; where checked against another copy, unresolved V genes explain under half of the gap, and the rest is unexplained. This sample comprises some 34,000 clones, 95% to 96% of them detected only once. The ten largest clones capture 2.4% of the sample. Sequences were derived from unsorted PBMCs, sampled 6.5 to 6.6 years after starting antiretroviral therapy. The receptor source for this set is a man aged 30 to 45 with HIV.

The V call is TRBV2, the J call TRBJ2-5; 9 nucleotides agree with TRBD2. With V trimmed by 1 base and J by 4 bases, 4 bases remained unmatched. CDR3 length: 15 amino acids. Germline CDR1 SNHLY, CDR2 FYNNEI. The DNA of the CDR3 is TGTGCCAGCAGTGAAGGCGGGGGGGCCGCAGAGACCCAGTACTTC. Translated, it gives CASSEGGGAAETQYF.

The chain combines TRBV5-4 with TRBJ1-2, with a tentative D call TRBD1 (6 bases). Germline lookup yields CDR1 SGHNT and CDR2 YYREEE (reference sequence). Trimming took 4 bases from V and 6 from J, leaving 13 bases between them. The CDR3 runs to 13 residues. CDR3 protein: CASSPPGEDGYTF. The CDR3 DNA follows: TGTGCCAGCAGCCCCCCAGGGGAGGATGGCTACACCTTC.

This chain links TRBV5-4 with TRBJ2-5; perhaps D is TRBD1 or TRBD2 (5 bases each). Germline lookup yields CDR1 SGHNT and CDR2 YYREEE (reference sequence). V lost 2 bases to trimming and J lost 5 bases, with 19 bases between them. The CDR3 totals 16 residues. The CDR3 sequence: CASSFLRQTGGETQYF. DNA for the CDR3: TGTGCCAGCAGCTTTCTCAGACAGACGGGCGGGGAGACCCAGTACTTC.

DNA for the CDR3: TGCGCCAGCAGCCACGGTGAAAGGGAGCAGTACTTC. Residues: CASSHGEREQYF. The chain couples TRBV4-1 to TRBJ2-7; D gene unclear. Trimming stripped 3 bases from V and 7 bases from J, with 10 bases between. The CDR3 length is 12 residues. CDR1 is MGHRA and CDR2 is YSYEKL in the germline V gene.